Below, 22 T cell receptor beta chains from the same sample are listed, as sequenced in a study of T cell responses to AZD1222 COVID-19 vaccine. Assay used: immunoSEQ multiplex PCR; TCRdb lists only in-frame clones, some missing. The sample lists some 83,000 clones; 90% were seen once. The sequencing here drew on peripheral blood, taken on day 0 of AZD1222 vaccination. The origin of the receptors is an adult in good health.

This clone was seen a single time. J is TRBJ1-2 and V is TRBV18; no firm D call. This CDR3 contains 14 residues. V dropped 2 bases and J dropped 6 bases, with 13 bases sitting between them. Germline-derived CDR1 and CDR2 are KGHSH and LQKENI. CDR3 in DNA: TGTGCCAGCTCACCATCTATGGGGTGGGATGGCTACACCTTC. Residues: CASSPSMGWDGYTF.

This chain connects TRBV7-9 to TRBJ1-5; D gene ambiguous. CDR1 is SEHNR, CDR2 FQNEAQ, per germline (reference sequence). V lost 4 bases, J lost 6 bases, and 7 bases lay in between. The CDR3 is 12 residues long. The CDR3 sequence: CASSSSGQPQHF. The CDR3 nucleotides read TGTGCCAGCAGCTCTAGTGGTCAGCCCCAGCATTTT.

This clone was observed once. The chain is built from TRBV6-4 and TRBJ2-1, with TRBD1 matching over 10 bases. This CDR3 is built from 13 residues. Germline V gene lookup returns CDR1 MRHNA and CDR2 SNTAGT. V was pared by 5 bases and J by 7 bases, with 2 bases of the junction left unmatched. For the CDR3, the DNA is TGTGCCAGCAGTCGGACAGGGGGAAATGAGCAGTTCTTC. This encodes CASSRTGGNEQFF.

CDR3 region: CASSSTWRQGLNEQYF. The CDR3 DNA is TGTGCCAGCAGTAGCACATGGAGACAGGGGTTAAACGAGCAGTACTTC. The genes are TRBV27 and TRBJ2-7; 8 positions agree with TRBD1. The CDR3 runs to 16 residues. With 5 bases clipped from V and 5 bases from J, the junction kept 14 bases outside the gene matches. Germline V CDR1 and CDR2: MNHEY, SMNVEV (reference sequence).

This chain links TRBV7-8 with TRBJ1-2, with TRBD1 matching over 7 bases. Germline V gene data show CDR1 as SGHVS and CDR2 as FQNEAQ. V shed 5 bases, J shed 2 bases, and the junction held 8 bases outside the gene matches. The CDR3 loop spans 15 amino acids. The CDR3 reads CASSKWTGKNYGYTF. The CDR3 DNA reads TGTGCCAGCAGCAAGTGGACAGGAAAGAACTATGGCTACACCTTC.

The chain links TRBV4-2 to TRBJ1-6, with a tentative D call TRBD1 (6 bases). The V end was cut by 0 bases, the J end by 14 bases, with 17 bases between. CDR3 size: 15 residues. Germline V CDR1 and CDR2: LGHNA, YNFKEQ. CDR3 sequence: CASSQDRDTAFTLHF. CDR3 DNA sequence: TGTGCCAGCAGCCAAGATCGGGACACGGCTTTCACCCTCCACTTT.

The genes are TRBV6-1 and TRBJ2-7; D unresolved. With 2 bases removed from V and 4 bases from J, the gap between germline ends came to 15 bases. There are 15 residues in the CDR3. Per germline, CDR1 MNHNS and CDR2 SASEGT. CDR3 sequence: CASSEPPIGRYEQYF. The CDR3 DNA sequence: TGTGCCAGCAGTGAACCCCCCATTGGAAGATACGAGCAGTACTTC.

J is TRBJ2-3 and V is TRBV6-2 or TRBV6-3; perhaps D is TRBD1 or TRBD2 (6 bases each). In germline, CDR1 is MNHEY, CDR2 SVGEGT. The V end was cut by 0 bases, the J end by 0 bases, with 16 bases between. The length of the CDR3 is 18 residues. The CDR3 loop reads CASSYSKGGPSSTDTQYF. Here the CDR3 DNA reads TGTGCCAGCAGTTACTCGAAGGGGGGTCCATCAAGCACAGATACGCAGTATTTT.

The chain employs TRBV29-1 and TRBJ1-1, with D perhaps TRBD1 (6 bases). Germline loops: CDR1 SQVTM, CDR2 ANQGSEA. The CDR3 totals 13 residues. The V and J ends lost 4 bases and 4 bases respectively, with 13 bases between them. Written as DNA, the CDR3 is TGCAGCGTTGCCGTAGGGACATTCACTGAAGCTTTCTTT. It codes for CSVAVGTFTEAFF.

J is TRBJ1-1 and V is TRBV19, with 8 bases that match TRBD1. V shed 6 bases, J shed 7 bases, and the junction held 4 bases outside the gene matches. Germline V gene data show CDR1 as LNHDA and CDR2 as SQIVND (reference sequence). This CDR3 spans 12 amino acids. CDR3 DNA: TGTGCCAGTAGCCAGGGGGCGATTGAAGCTTTCTTT. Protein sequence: CASSQGAIEAFF.

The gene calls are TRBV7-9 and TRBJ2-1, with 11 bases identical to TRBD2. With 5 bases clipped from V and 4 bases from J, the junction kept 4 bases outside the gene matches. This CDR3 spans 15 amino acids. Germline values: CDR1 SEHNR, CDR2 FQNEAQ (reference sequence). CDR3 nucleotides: TGTGCCAGCAGCGAACTAGCGGGGGCATACAATGAGCAGTTCTTC. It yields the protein CASSELAGAYNEQFF.

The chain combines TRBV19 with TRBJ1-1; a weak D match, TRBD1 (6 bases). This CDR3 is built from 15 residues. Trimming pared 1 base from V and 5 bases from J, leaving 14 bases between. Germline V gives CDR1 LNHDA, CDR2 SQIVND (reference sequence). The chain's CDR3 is CASSIGPIGGTEAFF. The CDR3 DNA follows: TGTGCCAGTAGTATAGGCCCGATAGGGGGGACTGAAGCTTTCTTT.

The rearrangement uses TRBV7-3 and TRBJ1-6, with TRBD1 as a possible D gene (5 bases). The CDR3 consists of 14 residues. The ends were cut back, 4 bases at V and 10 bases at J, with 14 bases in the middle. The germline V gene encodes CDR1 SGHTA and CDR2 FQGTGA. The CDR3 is CASSYVGSGSPLHF. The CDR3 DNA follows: TGTGCCAGCAGCTATGTCGGTTCAGGGTCACCCCTCCACTTT.

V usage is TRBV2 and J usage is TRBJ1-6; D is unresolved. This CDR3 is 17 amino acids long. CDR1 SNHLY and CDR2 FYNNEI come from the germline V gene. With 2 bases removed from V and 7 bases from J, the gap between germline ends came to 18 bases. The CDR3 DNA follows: TGTGCCAGCAGTGAATGGACTCCTCTCTTTGAGAATTCACCCCTCCACTTT. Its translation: CASSEWTPLFENSPLHF. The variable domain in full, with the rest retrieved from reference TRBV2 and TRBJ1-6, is EPEVTQTPSHQVTQMGQEVILRCVPISNHLYFYWYRQILGQKVEFLVSFYNNEISEKSEIFDDQFSVERPDGSNFTLKIRSTKLEDSAMYFCASSEWTPLFENSPLHFGNGTRLTVT.

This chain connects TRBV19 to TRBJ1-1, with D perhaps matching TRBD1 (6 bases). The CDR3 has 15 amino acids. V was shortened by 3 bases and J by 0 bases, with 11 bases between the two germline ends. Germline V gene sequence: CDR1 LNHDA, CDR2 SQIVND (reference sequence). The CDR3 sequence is CASSMVGAMNTEAFF. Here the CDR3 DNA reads TGTGCCAGTAGTATGGTGGGGGCTATGAACACTGAAGCTTTCTTT.

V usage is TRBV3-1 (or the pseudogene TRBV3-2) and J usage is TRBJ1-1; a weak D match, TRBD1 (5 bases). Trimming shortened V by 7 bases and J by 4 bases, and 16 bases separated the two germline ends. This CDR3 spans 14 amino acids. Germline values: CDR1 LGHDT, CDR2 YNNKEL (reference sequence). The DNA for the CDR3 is TGTGCCAGCATAAAACGCCAGGGCGGCACTGAAGCTTTCTTT. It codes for CASIKRQGGTEAFF.

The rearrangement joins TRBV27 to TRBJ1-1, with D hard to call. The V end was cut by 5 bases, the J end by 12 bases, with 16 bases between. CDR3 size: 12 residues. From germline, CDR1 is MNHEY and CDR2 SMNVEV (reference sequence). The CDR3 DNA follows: TGTGCCAGCAGTCCCAATTTGGGCCGGCCTTTCTTT. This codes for CASSPNLGRPFF.

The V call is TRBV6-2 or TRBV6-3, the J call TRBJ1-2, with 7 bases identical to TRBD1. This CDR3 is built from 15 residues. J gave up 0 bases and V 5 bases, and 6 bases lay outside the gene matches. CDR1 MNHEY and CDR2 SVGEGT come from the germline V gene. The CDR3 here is CASSERQGSNYGYTF. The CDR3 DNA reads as TGTGCCAGCAGTGAGCGACAGGGATCTAACTATGGCTACACCTTC.

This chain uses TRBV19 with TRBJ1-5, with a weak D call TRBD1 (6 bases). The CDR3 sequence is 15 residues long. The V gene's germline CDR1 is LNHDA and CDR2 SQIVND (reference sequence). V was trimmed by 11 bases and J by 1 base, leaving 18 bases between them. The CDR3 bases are TGTGCCTCCCAGGTGGGGGCATACAGCAATCAGCCCCAGCATTTT. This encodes CASQVGAYSNQPQHF.

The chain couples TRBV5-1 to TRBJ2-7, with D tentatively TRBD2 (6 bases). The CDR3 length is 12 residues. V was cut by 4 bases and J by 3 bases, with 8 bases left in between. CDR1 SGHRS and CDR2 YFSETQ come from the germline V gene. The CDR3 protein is CASSQGGYEQYF. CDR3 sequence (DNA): TGCGCCAGCAGCCAGGGAGGCTACGAGCAGTACTTC.

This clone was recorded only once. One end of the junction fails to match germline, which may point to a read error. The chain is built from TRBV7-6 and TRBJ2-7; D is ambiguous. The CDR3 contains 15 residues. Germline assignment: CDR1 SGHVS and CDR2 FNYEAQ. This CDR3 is CASSLGGPRSSEQYF. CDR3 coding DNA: TGTGCCAGCAGCTTAGGTGGCCCGCGGTCCTCCGAGCAGTACTTC. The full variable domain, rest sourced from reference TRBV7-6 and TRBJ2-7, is GAGVSQSPRYKVTKRGQDVALRCDPISGHVSLYWYRQALGQGPEFLTYFNYEAQQDKSGLPNDRFSAERPEGSISTLTIQRTEQRDSAMYRCASSLGGPRSSEQYFGPGTRLTVT.

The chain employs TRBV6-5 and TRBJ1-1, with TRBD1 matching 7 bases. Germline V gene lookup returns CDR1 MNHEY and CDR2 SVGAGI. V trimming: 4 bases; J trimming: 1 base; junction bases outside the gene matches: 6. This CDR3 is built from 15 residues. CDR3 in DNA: TGTGCCAGCAGTTCTACGGACAGGCCGAACACTGAAGCTTTCTTT. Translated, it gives CASSSTDRPNTEAFF.